Listed below are T cell receptor beta chains from one sample, sequenced in a study of blood T cell repertoires in COVID-19. Measured with immunoSEQ multiplex PCR; TCRdb has only the in-frame clones, and not every one. Altogether 15,000 to 20,000 clones are present, under 95% being singletons, with the ten largest covering approximately 4.3%. Material: peripheral blood. These receptors were taken from a man in his sixties with active COVID-19. The CDR3 runs from the conserved cysteine through the conserved F or W. The D gene is left open where the match is weak. Size values are once, few and many counts, or a class for expanded clones, and some rows have none.

D gene: TRBD2
V gene: TRBV6-5
J gene: TRBJ2-3
clone size: -
CDR3 DNA: TGTGCCAGCAGTTACTCGACTAGCGGGGGGGCCGGTACGCAGTATTTT
CDR3 protein: CASSYSTSGGAGTQYF

D gene: TRBD1
V gene: TRBV11-2
J gene: TRBJ2-5
clone size: -
CDR3 DNA: TGTGCCAGCAGCCATAGGGACAGGGGGCGGCGAGAGACCCAGTACTTC
CDR3 protein: CASSHRDRGRRETQYF

D gene: -
V gene: TRBV3-1/TRBV3-2
J gene: TRBJ1-2
clone size: -
CDR3 DNA: TGTGCCAGCAGCCAACTCAGCTATGGCTACACCTTC
CDR3 protein: CASSQLSYGYTF

D gene: TRBD1
V gene: TRBV5-1
J gene: TRBJ1-2
clone size: once
CDR3 DNA: TGCGCCAGCAGCCCGGTGGACAGGGCCCTCTACACCTTC
CDR3 protein: CASSPVDRALYTF

D gene: TRBD1
V gene: TRBV29-1
J gene: TRBJ1-2
clone size: -
CDR3 DNA: TGCAGCGGACGAAAGACAGGGGGCAGTGGCTACACCTTC
CDR3 protein: CSGRKTGGSGYTF

D gene: TRBD2
V gene: TRBV2
J gene: TRBJ2-3
clone size: -
CDR3 DNA: TGTGCCAGCACCGGGCTAGCGGCAGATACGCAGTATTTT
CDR3 protein: CASTGLAADTQYF

D gene: -
V gene: TRBV5-1
J gene: TRBJ2-3
clone size: -
CDR3 DNA: TGCGCCAGCAGCTTGGGGACGGGGACAGATACGCAGTATTTT
CDR3 protein: CASSLGTGTDTQYF

D gene: -
V gene: TRBV29-1
J gene: TRBJ1-2
clone size: -
CDR3 DNA: TGCAGCGTTGAAGGTGGTCAGGGAATAAGCGGCTACACCTTC
CDR3 protein: CSVEGGQGISGYTF

D gene: -
V gene: TRBV5-1
J gene: TRBJ1-2
clone size: -
CDR3 DNA: TGCGCCAGCAGCTTACAGGGAGGGAACTATGGCTACACCTTC
CDR3 protein: CASSLQGGNYGYTF

D gene: -
V gene: TRBV27
J gene: TRBJ1-2
clone size: -
CDR3 DNA: TGTGCCAGCAGTTTTGCGGGGCCGAGCTATGGCTACACCTTC
CDR3 protein: CASSFAGPSYGYTF

D gene: -
V gene: TRBV19
J gene: TRBJ2-7
clone size: -
CDR3 DNA: TGTGCCAGTAGTCAGCAGGGCCGATCCTACGAGCAGTACTTC
CDR3 protein: CASSQQGRSYEQYF

D gene: -
V gene: TRBV7-2
J gene: TRBJ2-5
clone size: once
CDR3 DNA: TGTGCCAGCAGCTTAGACGAGGGAGCCCAAGAGACCCAGTACTTC
CDR3 protein: CASSLDEGAQETQYF

D gene: TRBD2
V gene: TRBV3-1/TRBV3-2
J gene: TRBJ2-7
clone size: few
CDR3 DNA: TGTGCCAGCAGCCAAGGTTTTCCTAGCGGGGGGCCCGTCCGCTACGAGCAGTACTTC
CDR3 protein: CASSQGFPSGGPVRYEQYF

D gene: TRBD1
V gene: TRBV7-2
J gene: TRBJ2-2
clone size: -
CDR3 DNA: TGTGCCAGCAGCTCAGGTGGACAGGGTCTCACCGGGGAGCTGTTTTTT
CDR3 protein: CASSSGGQGLTGELFF

D gene: -
V gene: TRBV11-2
J gene: TRBJ1-2
clone size: -
CDR3 DNA: TGTGCCAGCAGCTTGGGTCGGACATCCTATGGCTACACCTTC
CDR3 protein: CASSLGRTSYGYTF

D gene: -
V gene: TRBV2
J gene: TRBJ1-5
clone size: -
CDR3 DNA: TGTGCCAGCGCTTCGGCAGGGGCGAATCAGCCCCAGCATTTT
CDR3 protein: CASASAGANQPQHF

D gene: -
V gene: TRBV6-5
J gene: TRBJ2-5
clone size: -
CDR3 DNA: TGTGCCAGCAGTAGAGAGCGGACCCGACGGGAGACCCAGTACTTC
CDR3 protein: CASSRERTRRETQYF

D gene: -
V gene: TRBV18
J gene: TRBJ2-3
clone size: -
CDR3 DNA: TGTGCCAGCTCACCACCGTTCCAGGGAAGGACAGATACGCAGTATTTT
CDR3 protein: CASSPPFQGRTDTQYF

D gene: -
V gene: TRBV4-1
J gene: TRBJ1-5
clone size: -
CDR3 DNA: TGCGCCAGCAGCCACCCCGGGAGCAATCAGCCCCAGCATTTT
CDR3 protein: CASSHPGSNQPQHF

D gene: TRBD1
V gene: TRBV6-2/TRBV6-3
J gene: TRBJ1-4
clone size: -
CDR3 DNA: TGTGCCAGCAGTTACGGGACAGGAACGGATTGGGCAACTAATGAAAAACTGTTTTTT
CDR3 protein: CASSYGTGTDWATNEKLFF

D gene: TRBD1
V gene: TRBV29-1
J gene: TRBJ1-2
clone size: -
CDR3 DNA: TGCAGCGTTGGGACAGGGTCGGTTGACGGCTACACCTTC
CDR3 protein: CSVGTGSVDGYTF

D gene: TRBD2
V gene: TRBV5-4
J gene: TRBJ2-3
clone size: once
CDR3 DNA: TGTGCCAGCAGCTTAGGGACTAGTTTTTCAGATACGCAGTATTTT
CDR3 protein: CASSLGTSFSDTQYF

D gene: -
V gene: TRBV9
J gene: TRBJ1-1
clone size: -
CDR3 DNA: TGTGCCAGCAGCCCCTGGACAGATATGAACACTGAAGCTTTCTTT
CDR3 protein: CASSPWTDMNTEAFF

D gene: TRBD2
V gene: TRBV4-1
J gene: TRBJ2-7
clone size: -
CDR3 DNA: TGCGCCAGCAGCCAAGGTCTAGCGGGGGGGTTGTACGAGCAGTACTTC
CDR3 protein: CASSQGLAGGLYEQYF

D gene: -
V gene: TRBV15
J gene: TRBJ1-4
clone size: once
CDR3 DNA: TGTGCCACCAGCAGAGGCGAGACACAGATTAATGAAAAACTGTTTTTT
CDR3 protein: CATSRGETQINEKLFF

D gene: -
V gene: TRBV19
J gene: TRBJ2-3
clone size: -
CDR3 DNA: TGTGCCAGTAGTAGTTCCCCGGTGAGCACAGATACGCAGTATTTT
CDR3 protein: CASSSSPVSTDTQYF

D gene: -
V gene: TRBV19
J gene: TRBJ1-1
clone size: -
CDR3 DNA: TGTGCCATCGCCCAAAGGGGGAACCCTGAAGCTTTCTTT
CDR3 protein: CAIAQRGNPEAFF

D gene: TRBD1
V gene: TRBV2
J gene: TRBJ2-4
clone size: -
CDR3 DNA: TGTGCCAGCACCCCAGCAGGGGGAGATTACATTCAGTACTTC
CDR3 protein: CASTPAGGDYIQYF

D gene: -
V gene: TRBV7-3
J gene: TRBJ2-2
clone size: -
CDR3 DNA: TGTGCCAGCAGCTCAGGGCGACCGACCGGGGAGCTGTTTTTT
CDR3 protein: CASSSGRPTGELFF

D gene: -
V gene: TRBV4-1
J gene: TRBJ1-3
clone size: -
CDR3 DNA: TGCGCCAGCAGCCAAGATTCCCCGCGCACCATATATTTT
CDR3 protein: CASSQDSPRTIYF

D gene: TRBD2
V gene: TRBV5-1
J gene: TRBJ2-3
clone size: -
CDR3 DNA: TGCGCCAGCAGCACTGGACTAGCGGGGTGGACCGCTTATTTT
CDR3 protein: CASSTGLAGWTAYF

D gene: -
V gene: TRBV4-1
J gene: TRBJ1-5
clone size: -
CDR3 DNA: TGCGCCAGCAGCCAAGATAGGCGGGACAATCAGCCCCAGCATTTT
CDR3 protein: CASSQDRRDNQPQHF

D gene: TRBD1
V gene: TRBV4-1
J gene: TRBJ1-6
clone size: -
CDR3 DNA: TGCGCCAGCAGCCAAGAGGGACAGGGCCCCTCCTATAATTCACCCCTCCACTTT
CDR3 protein: CASSQEGQGPSYNSPLHF

D gene: -
V gene: TRBV7-2
J gene: TRBJ2-3
clone size: once
CDR3 DNA: TGTGCCAGCAGCTTAAGAGGTACGCTGGGCACAGATACGCAGTATTTT
CDR3 protein: CASSLRGTLGTDTQYF

D gene: -
V gene: TRBV4-2
J gene: TRBJ2-1
clone size: -
CDR3 DNA: TGTGCCAGCAGCCGGCTACCAGCGGATGACAATGAGCAGTTCTTC
CDR3 protein: CASSRLPADDNEQFF

D gene: TRBD1
V gene: TRBV9
J gene: TRBJ1-2
clone size: -
CDR3 DNA: TGTGCCAGCAGCGCCTCGGACAGGGTGTGGTATGGCTACACCTTC
CDR3 protein: CASSASDRVWYGYTF

D gene: -
V gene: TRBV6-5
J gene: TRBJ2-3
clone size: -
CDR3 DNA: TGTGCCAGCATCGACCTAGGCGCAGATACGCAGTATTTT
CDR3 protein: CASIDLGADTQYF

D gene: -
V gene: TRBV3-1/TRBV3-2
J gene: TRBJ1-6
clone size: -
CDR3 DNA: TGTGCCAGCAGCCAAGAAACCAGAATATATAATTCACCCCTCCACTTT
CDR3 protein: CASSQETRIYNSPLHF

D gene: TRBD1
V gene: TRBV9
J gene: TRBJ2-2
clone size: -
CDR3 DNA: TGTGCCAGCAGCGGCAGCTCCGGGACAGGGGGTCGTGGGGAGCTGTTTTTT
CDR3 protein: CASSGSSGTGGRGELFF

D gene: -
V gene: TRBV19
J gene: TRBJ2-5
clone size: -
CDR3 DNA: TGTGCCAGTAGTACCTCGGACAGACGTGCTGAGACCCAGTACTTC
CDR3 protein: CASSTSDRRAETQYF

D gene: -
V gene: TRBV21-1
J gene: TRBJ2-5
clone size: -
CDR3 DNA: TGTGCCAGCACCGACGAGGGCTGGACTAGCGGGGGGTTTAAGGAGACCCAGTACTTC
CDR3 protein: CASTDEGWTSGGFKETQYF

D gene: -
V gene: TRBV28
J gene: TRBJ2-3
clone size: -
CDR3 DNA: TGTGCCAGCAGTTTCCCTAAGTCTAGCACAGATACGCAGTATTTT
CDR3 protein: CASSFPKSSTDTQYF

D gene: -
V gene: TRBV4-1
J gene: TRBJ1-1
clone size: -
CDR3 DNA: TGCGCCAGCCGCCAACAGGGTCCGAACACTGAAGCTTTCTTT
CDR3 protein: CASRQQGPNTEAFF

D gene: TRBD1
V gene: TRBV7-8
J gene: TRBJ1-2
clone size: once
CDR3 DNA: TGTGCCAGCAGAGCAACAGGGGGCGGTGGCTACACCTTC
CDR3 protein: CASRATGGGGYTF

D gene: -
V gene: TRBV3-1/TRBV3-2
J gene: TRBJ2-2
clone size: -
CDR3 DNA: TGTGCCAGCAGCCAAATCAGTCGTGGGGAGCTGTTTTTT
CDR3 protein: CASSQISRGELFF

D gene: -
V gene: TRBV4-2
J gene: TRBJ2-3
clone size: -
CDR3 DNA: TGTGCCAGCAGCCAAGAGTCGGGGACTCCATTTGTATATACGCAGTATTTT
CDR3 protein: CASSQESGTPFVYTQYF

D gene: TRBD2
V gene: TRBV19
J gene: TRBJ2-1
clone size: -
CDR3 DNA: TGTGCCAGTAGTACAGGCTTCGGGTCACTAGCGGGGGTATACAATGAGCAGTTCTTC
CDR3 protein: CASSTGFGSLAGVYNEQFF

D gene: TRBD2
V gene: TRBV10-3
J gene: TRBJ2-5
clone size: -
CDR3 DNA: TGTGCCATCAGTGAAACCGAACACAGACTAGCGGGGGGAAAGACCCAGTACTTC
CDR3 protein: CAISETEHRLAGGKTQYF

D gene: -
V gene: TRBV28
J gene: TRBJ2-5
clone size: -
CDR3 DNA: TGTGCCAGCGGTAAAATTCAGGGGGGATCCCCTTACTTC
CDR3 protein: CASGKIQGGSPYF

D gene: TRBD1
V gene: TRBV10-3
J gene: TRBJ2-5
clone size: -
CDR3 DNA: TGTGCCATCAGTGCCGGGACAGGAGCCCAAGAGACCCAGTACTTC
CDR3 protein: CAISAGTGAQETQYF